This TCR beta chain was captured by sequencing in a study of blood T cell repertoires in COVID-19. Study overall: Sample material is recorded as cDNA or gDNA derived from T cells, B-cell-depleted T cells, or PBMCs.

The germline V gene has CDR1 SGHNT and CDR2 YYREEE (reference sequence). Trimming removed 2 bases at V and 5 bases at J, with 6 bases between. This CDR3 is 12 amino acids long. Seattle's cohort entered during active infection and was followed longitudinally. As handled by the study authors: How many nucleated cells were present was estimated from reference gene primer amplification. Using immunoSEQ multiplex PCR, the repertoire was profiled, and TCRdb retains in-frame clones only, with some absent. V, J and clone size were drawn from that table, and D and trimming were deduced from the DNA. Found here are 250,000 or so clones, almost 90% of them singletons; the top ten hold around 1.9%.

The chain couples TRBV5-4 to TRBJ2-3; no clear D gene. The sample comprised peripheral blood. This TCR came from a woman aged 60-75 years with COVID-19, enrolled during active disease. CDR3 sequence (DNA): TGTGCCAGCAGCTTTCCCCGAGATACGCAGTATTTT. Protein product: CASSFPRDTQYF.